One sample yielded the 19 T cell receptor beta chains listed below, sequenced in a study of cytomegalovirus exposure and HLA in healthy donors. In the PCR, 60 Vbeta and 13 Jbeta primers were used. Using immunoSEQ multiplex PCR, the repertoire was profiled, and TCRdb retains in-frame clones only, with some absent. The data contain 90,000 or so clones, 65% to 80% of them singletons. Sequencing was carried out using PBMCs. All receptors derive from a woman aged 18-30 years in good health and CMV-seropositive.

The V gene is TRBV5-1, the J gene TRBJ2-5; the match to TRBD2 covers 12 bases. This CDR3 spans 14 amino acids. Germline trimming cut 8 bases from V and 4 bases from J; bases unmatched to any gene: 6. Germline assignment: CDR1 SGHRS and CDR2 YFSETQ. In DNA form, the CDR3 reads TGCGCCAGTTCTAGCGGGGGGGCCCCAGAGACCCAGTACTTC. Residues: CASSSGGAPETQYF.

This clone occurred a few times. V is TRBV7-9 and J is TRBJ2-3; 7 nucleotides agree with TRBD2. The germline gives CDR1 SEHNR, CDR2 FQNEAQ (reference sequence). The V segment lost 1 base and the J segment 9 bases; nucleotides outside the gene matches: 10. The CDR3 has 15 residues. CDR3 DNA sequence: TGTGCCAGCAGCTTAGTCACCGCGGGGGTGAAAACGCAGTATTTT. Translation gives CASSLVTAGVKTQYF.

The chain carries TRBV2 and TRBJ2-1; 13 bases fit TRBD2. With V trimmed by 4 bases and J by 7 bases, 1 base remained unmatched. Germline CDR1 reads SNHLY; CDR2 reads FYNNEI. The CDR3 has 14 residues. This CDR3 is CASSGTSGSNEQFF. DNA of the CDR3: TGTGCCAGCAGTGGGACTAGCGGGAGTAATGAGCAGTTCTTC.

The genes are TRBV28 and TRBJ2-1; D uncertain. V was clipped by 3 bases and J by 8 bases, with 8 bases between them. The CDR3 sequence is 12 residues long. CDR1 and CDR2 from the germline V gene are MDHEN and SYDVKM. The CDR3 DNA reads as TGTGCCAGCAGTTTTTTGAGTTATGAGCAGTTCTTC. Amino acids: CASSFLSYEQFF. Full variable domain (outside the CDR3, taken from reference TRBV28 and TRBJ2-1): DVKVTQSSRYLVKRTGEKVFLECVQDMDHENMFWYRQDPGLGLRLIYFSYDVKMKEKGDIPEGYSVSREKKERFSLILESASTNQTSMYLCASSFLSYEQFFGPGTRLTVL.

V is TRBV14 and J is TRBJ2-7, with TRBD2 matching 8 bases. The CDR3 consists of 14 residues. Trimming cost V 4 bases and J 3 bases; bases outside gene matches: 5. Looked up from germline, CDR1 is SGHDN and CDR2 is FVKESK. The CDR3 protein is CASSPGLAYYEQYF. The CDR3 nucleotides are TGTGCCAGCAGCCCCGGACTAGCTTACTACGAGCAGTACTTC. The whole variable domain, remainder taken from reference TRBV14 and TRBJ2-7, is EAGVTQFPSHSVIEKGQTVTLRCDPISGHDNLYWYRRVMGKEIKFLLHFVKESKQDESGMPNNRFLAERTGGTYSTLKVQPAELEDSGVYFCASSPGLAYYEQYFGPGTRLTVT.

This sequence joins TRBV19 and TRBJ2-5, with a weak D call TRBD2 (6 bases). The CDR3 is made up of 14 amino acids. Germline CDR1 LNHDA, CDR2 SQIVND (reference sequence). V gave up 8 bases and J gave up 6 bases, with 19 bases separating them. CDR3 nucleotide sequence: TGTGCCAGTGCCGGGAGTAGTTTTGCGCAGACCCAGTACTTC. This codes for CASAGSSFAQTQYF.

This rearrangement joins TRBV27 to TRBJ2-6; 7 nucleotides align to TRBD1. CDR1 and CDR2 from the germline V gene are MNHEY and SMNVEV (reference sequence). This CDR3 has 19 residues. Trimming cost V 4 bases and J 2 bases; bases outside gene matches: 14. CDR3 sequence (DNA): TGTGCCAGCAGTTCGCACCAGACAGGGATGGTTCCTGGGGCCAACGTCCTGACTTTC. Protein: CASSSHQTGMVPGANVLTF. Together with reference TRBV27 and TRBJ2-6, the CDR3 gives the full variable domain: EAQVTQNPRYLITVTGKKLTVTCSQNMNHEYMSWYRQDPGLGLRQIYYSMNVEVTDKGDVPEGYKVSRKEKRNFPLILESPSPNQTSLYFCASSSHQTGMVPGANVLTFGAGSRLTVL.

The gene calls are TRBV5-4 and TRBJ2-7, with 10 bases lining up with TRBD2. The CDR3 totals 15 residues. Germline assignment: CDR1 SGHNT and CDR2 YYREEE (reference sequence). The trim removed 2 bases at V and 0 bases at J, leaving 2 bases unmatched. CDR3 loop: CASSFLAGVSYEQYF. The CDR3 nucleotides read TGTGCCAGCAGCTTCCTAGCGGGGGTCTCCTACGAGCAGTACTTC.

The table lists this clone with a count of one. The chain has TRBV27 and TRBJ1-1; D remains ambiguous. This CDR3 spans 14 amino acids. Trimming removed 2 bases at V and 1 base at J, with 8 bases between. Germline values: CDR1 MNHEY, CDR2 SMNVEV (reference sequence). The CDR3 here is CASSLILGNTEAFF. Here the CDR3 DNA reads TGTGCCAGCAGTTTAATCCTAGGGAACACTGAAGCTTTCTTT.

The V gene is TRBV7-8, the J gene TRBJ2-7; 9 bases are shared with TRBD1. The CDR3 spans 14 residues. The V and J ends lost 5 bases and 1 base, in that order; junction bases with no gene match: 3. Germline CDR1 and CDR2: SGHVS and FQNEAQ. The CDR3 DNA reads TGTGCCAGCAGCCCGGACAGGGGTTCCTACGAGCAGTACTTC. Encoded protein: CASSPDRGSYEQYF.

V gene TRBV19 combines with J gene TRBJ2-7; weak D call: TRBD1 (6 bases). V was trimmed by 3 bases and J by 9 bases, leaving 15 bases between them. This CDR3 region has 13 residues. Germline-derived CDR1 and CDR2 are LNHDA and SQIVND (reference sequence). In DNA, the CDR3 is TGTGCCAGTAGTATGGGACACCGAAGTGGGCAGTACTTC. Its protein product is CASSMGHRSGQYF.

This rearrangement joins TRBV19 to TRBJ1-2; a possible D gene is TRBD1 (5 bases). CDR1 is LNHDA and CDR2 is SQIVND in the germline V gene (reference sequence). V lost 3 bases and J 8 bases, leaving 13 bases between the germline ends. CDR3 length: 13 residues. CDR3: CASSIRGSGGYTF. The CDR3 DNA follows: TGTGCCAGTAGTATCCGAGGCTCAGGGGGCTACACCTTC.

V gene TRBV9 combines with J gene TRBJ2-5; TRBD1 might be the D (7 bases). The germline V gene encodes CDR1 SGDLS and CDR2 YYNGEE. This CDR3 is 15 amino acids long. V shed 0 bases and J shed 5 bases, with 14 bases lying between them. CDR3 loop: CASSVEGAAGETQYF. The CDR3 bases are TGTGCCAGCAGCGTAGAGGGGGCCGCGGGGGAGACCCAGTACTTC.

This sequence joins TRBV9 and TRBJ1-1, with 7 bases lining up with TRBD1. J gave up 4 bases and V 2 bases, and 5 bases lay outside the gene matches. CDR1 and CDR2 (germline): SGDLS, YYNGEE. The CDR3 contains 14 residues. The CDR3 here is CASSVDRVVTEAFF. CDR3 bases: TGTGCCAGCAGCGTTGACAGGGTGGTCACTGAAGCTTTCTTT.

This clone was seen only once. The V and J genes are TRBV7-8 and TRBJ2-3, with 11 bases aligning to TRBD1. The ends lost 0 bases at V and 5 bases at J; junction bases unmatched: 4. The CDR3 has 16 amino acids. CDR1 and CDR2 from the germline V gene are SGHVS and FQNEAQ. Written as DNA, the CDR3 is TGTGCCAGCAGCTTAGCGGGGGGACAGGGGGTAGATACGCAGTATTTT. Its translation: CASSLAGGQGVDTQYF.

This clone was detected a few times. The chain joins TRBV6-1 to TRBJ2-7, with a possible D match to TRBD2 (6 bases). Trimming stripped 6 bases from V and 3 bases from J, with 6 bases between. Germline lookup yields CDR1 MNHNS and CDR2 SASEGT. The CDR3 loop spans 11 amino acids. The CDR3 loop is CASREGYEQYF. The CDR3, as DNA: TGTGCCAGCAGGGAGGGCTACGAGCAGTACTTC.

The CDR3 bases are TGCGCCAGCAGCTTGGAGGGGTTCGATGAAAAACTGTTTTTT. Translation gives CASSLEGFDEKLFF. V gene TRBV5-1 combines with J gene TRBJ1-4; a weak D match, TRBD1 (5 bases). V shed 0 bases and J shed 6 bases, with 9 bases lying between them. Germline CDR1 SGHRS, CDR2 YFSETQ. This CDR3 region has 14 residues.

This rearrangement joins TRBV7-8 to TRBJ2-2, with D uncertain. The V end lost 11 bases, the J end lost 1 base, and 11 bases lay between the germline ends. From germline, CDR1 is SGHVS and CDR2 FQNEAQ. This CDR3 is built from 13 residues. CDR3 in amino acids: CAFPQRNTGELFF. The CDR3 DNA sequence: TGTGCCTTCCCTCAGCGGAACACCGGGGAGCTGTTTTTT.

This clone was detected a few times. The chain combines TRBV9 with TRBJ1-1; TRBD1 matches at 7 bases. Germline V gene lookup returns CDR1 SGDLS and CDR2 YYNGEE. The CDR3 has 15 residues. With V trimmed by 2 bases and J by 6 bases, 10 bases remained unmatched. In nucleotides, the CDR3 is TGTGCCAGCAGCGTTCGACAGGGCGGGATTGCTGAAGCTTTCTTT. It is translated as CASSVRQGGIAEAFF.